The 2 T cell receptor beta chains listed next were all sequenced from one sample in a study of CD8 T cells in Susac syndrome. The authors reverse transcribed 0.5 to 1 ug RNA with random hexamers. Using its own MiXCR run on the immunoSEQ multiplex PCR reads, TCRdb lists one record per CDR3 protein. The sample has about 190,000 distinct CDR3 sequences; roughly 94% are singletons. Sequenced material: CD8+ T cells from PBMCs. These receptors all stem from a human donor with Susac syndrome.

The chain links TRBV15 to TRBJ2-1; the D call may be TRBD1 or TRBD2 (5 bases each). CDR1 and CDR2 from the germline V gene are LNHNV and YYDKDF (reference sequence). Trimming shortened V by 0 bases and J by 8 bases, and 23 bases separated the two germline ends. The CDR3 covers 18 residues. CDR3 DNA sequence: TGTGCCACCAGCAGAGATGACGGGACCCACCAATACTGGGATGAGCAGTTCTTC. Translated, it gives CATSRDDGTHQYWDEQFF.

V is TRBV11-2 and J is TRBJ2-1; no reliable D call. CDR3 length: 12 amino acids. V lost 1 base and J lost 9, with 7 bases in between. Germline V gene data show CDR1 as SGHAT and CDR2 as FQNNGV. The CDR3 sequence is CASSLVEFEQFF. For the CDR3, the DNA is TGTGCCAGCAGCTTAGTAGAATTTGAGCAGTTCTTC.